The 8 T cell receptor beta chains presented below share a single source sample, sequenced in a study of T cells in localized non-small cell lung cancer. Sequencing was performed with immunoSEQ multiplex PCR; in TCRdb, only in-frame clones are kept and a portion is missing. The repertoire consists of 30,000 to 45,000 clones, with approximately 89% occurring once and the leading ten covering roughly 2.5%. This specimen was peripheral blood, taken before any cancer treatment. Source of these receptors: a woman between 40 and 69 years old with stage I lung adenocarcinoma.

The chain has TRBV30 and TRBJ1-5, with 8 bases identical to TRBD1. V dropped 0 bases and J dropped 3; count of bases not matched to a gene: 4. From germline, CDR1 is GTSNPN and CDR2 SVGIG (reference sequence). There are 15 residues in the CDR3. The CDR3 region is CAWSVQGVDNQPQHF. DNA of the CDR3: TGTGCCTGGAGTGTACAGGGGGTAGACAATCAGCCCCAGCATTTT.

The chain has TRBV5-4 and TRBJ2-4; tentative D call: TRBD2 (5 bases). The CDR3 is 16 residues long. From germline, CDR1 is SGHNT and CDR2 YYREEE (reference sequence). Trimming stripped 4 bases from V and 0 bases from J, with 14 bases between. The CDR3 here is CASSKDHGLAKNIQYF. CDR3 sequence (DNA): TGTGCCAGCAGCAAGGACCACGGACTAGCCAAAAACATTCAGTACTTC.

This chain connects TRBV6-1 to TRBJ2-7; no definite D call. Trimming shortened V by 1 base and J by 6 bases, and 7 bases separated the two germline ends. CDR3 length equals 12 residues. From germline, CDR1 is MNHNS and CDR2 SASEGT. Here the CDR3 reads CASSEERPEQYF. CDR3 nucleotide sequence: TGTGCCAGCAGTGAAGAACGACCCGAGCAGTACTTC.

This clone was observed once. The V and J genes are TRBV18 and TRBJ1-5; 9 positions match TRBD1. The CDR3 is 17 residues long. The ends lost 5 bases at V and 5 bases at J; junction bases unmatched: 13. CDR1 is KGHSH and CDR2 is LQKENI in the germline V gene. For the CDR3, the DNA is TGTGCCAGCTCAGCCAGGGACAGGGTTGGAGGAGATCAGCCCCAGCATTTT. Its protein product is CASSARDRVGGDQPQHF.

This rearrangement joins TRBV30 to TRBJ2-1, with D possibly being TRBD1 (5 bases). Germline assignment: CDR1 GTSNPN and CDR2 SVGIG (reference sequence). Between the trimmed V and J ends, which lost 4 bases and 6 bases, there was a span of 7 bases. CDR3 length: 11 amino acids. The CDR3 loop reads CAWTGFNEQFF. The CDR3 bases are TGTGCCTGGACAGGGTTCAATGAGCAGTTCTTC.

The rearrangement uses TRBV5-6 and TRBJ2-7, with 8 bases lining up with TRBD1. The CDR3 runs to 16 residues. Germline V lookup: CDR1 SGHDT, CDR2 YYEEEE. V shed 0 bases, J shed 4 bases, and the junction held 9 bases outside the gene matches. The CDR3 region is CASSLEGTGWKYEQYF. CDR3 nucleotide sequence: TGTGCCAGCAGCTTGGAAGGGACAGGATGGAAGTACGAGCAGTACTTC.

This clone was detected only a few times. The CDR3, as DNA: TGTGCCATCTACACAATTCGCACTGAAGCTTTCTTT. As protein: CAIYTIRTEAFF. The V call is TRBV21-1, the J call TRBJ1-1. TRBV21-1 is a recognized pseudogene. The CDR3 has 12 amino acids.

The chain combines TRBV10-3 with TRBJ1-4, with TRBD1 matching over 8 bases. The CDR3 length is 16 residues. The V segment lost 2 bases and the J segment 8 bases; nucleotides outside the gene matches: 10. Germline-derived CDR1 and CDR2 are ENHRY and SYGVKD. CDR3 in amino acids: CAISEQRQGPGEKLFF. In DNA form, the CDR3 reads TGTGCCATCAGTGAGCAGCGACAGGGGCCAGGGGAAAAACTGTTTTTT.